The source of this T cell receptor beta chain is a study of cytomegalovirus exposure and HLA in healthy donors. Profiled with immunoSEQ multiplex PCR; TCRdb holds only in-frame clones, not every one. The table lists about 62,000 clones, 95% of them singletons. CDR1 is MNHNY, CDR2 SVGAGI, per germline (reference sequence). The CDR3 is 13 amino acids. Losses at the gene ends were 10 bases for V and 4 bases for J; bases not matched to a gene: 5. Turning to this clone: The target antigen is unknown.

General observations from the study: Rarity characterized most TCR sequences, yet some public TCRs appeared in many donors. Cytomegalovirus association was listed for 170 or so TCR beta chains.

This clonotype was obtained from a woman between 18 and 29 years old in good health and CMV-seropositive. The chain links TRBV6-6 to TRBJ2-2; 8 positions match TRBD1. Sequencing was done on a sample of PBMCs. As DNA, the CDR3 is TGTGCCACCAACAGGGGGGTCACCGGGGAGCTGTTTTTT. Translating it yields CATNRGVTGELFF.